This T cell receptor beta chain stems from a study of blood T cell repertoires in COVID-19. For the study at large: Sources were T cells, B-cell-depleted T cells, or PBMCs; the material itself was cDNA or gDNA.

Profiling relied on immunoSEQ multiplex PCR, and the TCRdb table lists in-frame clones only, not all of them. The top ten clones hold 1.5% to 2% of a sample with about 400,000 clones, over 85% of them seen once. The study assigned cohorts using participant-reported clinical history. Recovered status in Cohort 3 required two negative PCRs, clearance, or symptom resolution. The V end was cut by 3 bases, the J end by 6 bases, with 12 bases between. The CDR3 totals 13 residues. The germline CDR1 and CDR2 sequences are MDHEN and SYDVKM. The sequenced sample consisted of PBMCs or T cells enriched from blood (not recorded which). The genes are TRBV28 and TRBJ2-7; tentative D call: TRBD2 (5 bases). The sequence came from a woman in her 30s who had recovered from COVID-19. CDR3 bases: TGTGCCAGCAGTTTGGACGGGATTAGCGAGCAGTACTTC. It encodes CASSLDGISEQYF.